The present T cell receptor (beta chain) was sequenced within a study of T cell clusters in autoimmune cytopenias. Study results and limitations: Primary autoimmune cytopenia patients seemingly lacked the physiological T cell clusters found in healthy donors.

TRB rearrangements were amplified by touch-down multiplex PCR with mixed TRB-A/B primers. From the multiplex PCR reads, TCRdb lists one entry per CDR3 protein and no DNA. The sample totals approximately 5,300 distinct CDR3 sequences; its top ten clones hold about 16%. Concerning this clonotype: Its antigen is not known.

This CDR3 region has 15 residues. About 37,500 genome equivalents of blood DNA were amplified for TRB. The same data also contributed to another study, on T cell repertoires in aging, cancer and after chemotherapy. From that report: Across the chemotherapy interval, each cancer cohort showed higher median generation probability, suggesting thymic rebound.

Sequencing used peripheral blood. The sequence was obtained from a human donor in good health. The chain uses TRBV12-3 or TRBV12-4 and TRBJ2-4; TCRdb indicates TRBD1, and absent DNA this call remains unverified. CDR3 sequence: CASSDDSSQGDIQYF.